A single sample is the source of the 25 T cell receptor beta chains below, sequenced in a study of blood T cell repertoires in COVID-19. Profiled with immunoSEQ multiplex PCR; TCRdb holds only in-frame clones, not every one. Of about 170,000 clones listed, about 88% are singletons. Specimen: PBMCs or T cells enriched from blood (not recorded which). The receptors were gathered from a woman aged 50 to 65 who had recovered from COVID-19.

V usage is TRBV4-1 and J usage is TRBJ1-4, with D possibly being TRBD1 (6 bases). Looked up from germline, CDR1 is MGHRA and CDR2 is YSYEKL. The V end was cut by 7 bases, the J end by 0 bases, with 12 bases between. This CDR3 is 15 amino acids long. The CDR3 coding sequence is TGCGCCAGCACCAGGCGGGGGCCAACTAATGAAAAACTGTTTTTT. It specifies CASTRRGPTNEKLFF.

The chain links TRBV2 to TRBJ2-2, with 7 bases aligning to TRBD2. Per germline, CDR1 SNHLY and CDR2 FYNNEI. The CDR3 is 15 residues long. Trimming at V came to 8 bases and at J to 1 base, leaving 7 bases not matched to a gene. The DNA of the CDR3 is TGTGCCAGCGTCGAGTCTAGCGGGAACACCGGGGAGCTGTTTTTT. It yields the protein CASVESSGNTGELFF. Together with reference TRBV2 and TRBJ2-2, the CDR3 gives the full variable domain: EPEVTQTPSHQVTQMGQEVILRCVPISNHLYFYWYRQILGQKVEFLVSFYNNEISEKSEIFDDQFSVERPDGSNFTLKIRSTKLEDSAMYFCASVESSGNTGELFFGEGSRLTVL.

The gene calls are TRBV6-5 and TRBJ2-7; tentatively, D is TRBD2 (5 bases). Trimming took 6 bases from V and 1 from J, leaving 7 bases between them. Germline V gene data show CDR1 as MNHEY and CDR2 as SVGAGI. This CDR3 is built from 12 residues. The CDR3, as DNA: TGTGCCAGCAGACGGGATTCCTACGAGCAGTACTTC. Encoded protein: CASRRDSYEQYF.

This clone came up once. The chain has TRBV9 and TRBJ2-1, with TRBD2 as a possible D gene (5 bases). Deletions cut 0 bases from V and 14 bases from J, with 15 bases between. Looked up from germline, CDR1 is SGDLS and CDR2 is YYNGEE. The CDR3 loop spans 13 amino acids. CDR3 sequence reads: CASSVAGGRAEFF. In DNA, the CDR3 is TGTGCCAGCAGCGTAGCTGGTGGGCGGGCGGAGTTCTTC.

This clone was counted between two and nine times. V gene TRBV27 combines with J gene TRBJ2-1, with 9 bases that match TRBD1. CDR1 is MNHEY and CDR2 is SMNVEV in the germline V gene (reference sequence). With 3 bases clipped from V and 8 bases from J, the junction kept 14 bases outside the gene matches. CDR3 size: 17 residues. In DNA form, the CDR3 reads TGTGCCAGCAGTTTTGGTACCGCCGGGACAGGGCAACATGAGCAGTTCTTC. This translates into CASSFGTAGTGQHEQFF.

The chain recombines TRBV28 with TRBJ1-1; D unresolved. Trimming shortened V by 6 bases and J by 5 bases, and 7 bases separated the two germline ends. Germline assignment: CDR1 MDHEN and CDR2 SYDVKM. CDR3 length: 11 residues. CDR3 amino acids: CASRGYTEAFF. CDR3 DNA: TGTGCCAGCAGGGGCTATACTGAAGCTTTCTTT.

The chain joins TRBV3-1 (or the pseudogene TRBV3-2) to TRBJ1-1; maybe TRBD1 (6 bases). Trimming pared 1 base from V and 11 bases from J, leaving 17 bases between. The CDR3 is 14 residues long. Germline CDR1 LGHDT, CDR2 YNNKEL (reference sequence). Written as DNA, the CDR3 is TGTGCCAGCAGCCAAGGGTCAGGGGCCAGGAGTGCTTTCTTT. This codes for CASSQGSGARSAFF.

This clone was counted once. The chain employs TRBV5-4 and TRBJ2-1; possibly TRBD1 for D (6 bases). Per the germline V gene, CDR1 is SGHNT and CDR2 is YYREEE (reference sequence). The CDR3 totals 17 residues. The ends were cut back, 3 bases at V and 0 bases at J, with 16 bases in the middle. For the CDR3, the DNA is TGTGCCAGCAGCTCGGGCAACAGGGTCAACTCCTACAATGAGCAGTTCTTC. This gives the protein CASSSGNRVNSYNEQFF.

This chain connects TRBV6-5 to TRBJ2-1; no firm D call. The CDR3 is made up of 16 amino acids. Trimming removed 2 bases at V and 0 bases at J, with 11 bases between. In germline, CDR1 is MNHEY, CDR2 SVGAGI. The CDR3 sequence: CASSYAVASSYNEQFF. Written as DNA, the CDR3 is TGTGCCAGCAGTTACGCGGTAGCCAGCTCCTACAATGAGCAGTTCTTC.

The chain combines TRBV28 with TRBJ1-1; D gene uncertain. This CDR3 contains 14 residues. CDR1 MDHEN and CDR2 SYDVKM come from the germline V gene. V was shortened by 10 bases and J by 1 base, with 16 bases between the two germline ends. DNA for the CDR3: TGTGCCACCGATTCGGTCTCTACGAACACTGAAGCTTTCTTT. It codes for CATDSVSTNTEAFF. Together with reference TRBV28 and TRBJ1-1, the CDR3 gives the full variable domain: DVKVTQSSRYLVKRTGEKVFLECVQDMDHENMFWYRQDPGLGLRLIYFSYDVKMKEKGDIPEGYSVSREKKERFSLILESASTNQTSMYLCATDSVSTNTEAFFGQGTRLTVV.

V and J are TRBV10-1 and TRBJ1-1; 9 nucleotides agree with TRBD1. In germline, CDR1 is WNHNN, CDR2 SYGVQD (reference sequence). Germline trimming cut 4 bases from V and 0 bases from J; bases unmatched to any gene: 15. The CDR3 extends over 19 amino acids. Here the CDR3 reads CASSVSGTGTGSMNTEAFF. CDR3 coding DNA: TGCGCCAGCAGTGTTTCAGGGACAGGGACAGGGTCAATGAACACTGAAGCTTTCTTT.

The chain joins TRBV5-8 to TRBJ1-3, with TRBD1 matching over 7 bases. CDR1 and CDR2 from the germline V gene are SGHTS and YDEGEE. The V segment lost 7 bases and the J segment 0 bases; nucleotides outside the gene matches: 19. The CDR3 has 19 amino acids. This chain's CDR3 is CASLTPGGQLSYSGNTIYF. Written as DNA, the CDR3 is TGTGCCAGCCTCACCCCCGGGGGACAGCTCTCCTACTCTGGAAACACCATATATTTT.

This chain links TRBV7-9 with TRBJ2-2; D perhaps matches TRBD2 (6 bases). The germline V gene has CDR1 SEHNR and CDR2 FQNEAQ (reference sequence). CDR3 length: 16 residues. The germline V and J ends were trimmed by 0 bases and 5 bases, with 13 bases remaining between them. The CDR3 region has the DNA TGTGCCAGCAGCTTAGCCTCAGCGGGTGGAACCGGGGAGCTGTTTTTT. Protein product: CASSLASAGGTGELFF.

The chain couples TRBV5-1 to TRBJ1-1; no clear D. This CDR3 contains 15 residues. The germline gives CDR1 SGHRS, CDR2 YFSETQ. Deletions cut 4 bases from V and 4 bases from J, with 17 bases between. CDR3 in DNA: TGCGCCAGCAGCCCGGGGAGTACGGGAGGCACTGAAGCTTTCTTT. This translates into CASSPGSTGGTEAFF.

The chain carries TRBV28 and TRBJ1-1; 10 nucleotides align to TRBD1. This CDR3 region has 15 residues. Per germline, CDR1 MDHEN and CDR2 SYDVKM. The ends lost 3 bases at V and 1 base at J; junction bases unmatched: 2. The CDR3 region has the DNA TGTGCCAGCAGTTTGGGGGACAGGGGGAACACTGAAGCTTTCTTT. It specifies CASSLGDRGNTEAFF.

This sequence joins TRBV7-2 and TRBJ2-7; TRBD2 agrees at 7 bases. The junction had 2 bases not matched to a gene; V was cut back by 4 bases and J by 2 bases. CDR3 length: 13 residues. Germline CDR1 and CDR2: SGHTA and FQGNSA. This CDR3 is CASSSGGTYEQYF. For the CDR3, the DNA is TGTGCCAGCAGCTCCGGGGGGACCTACGAGCAGTACTTC.

The CDR3 region has the DNA TGTGCCAGCAGCTTGCAGGGGTCCTACGAGCAGTACTTC. It is translated as CASSLQGSYEQYF. The chain employs TRBV5-4 and TRBJ2-7, with D perhaps matching TRBD1 (6 bases). In germline, CDR1 is SGHNT, CDR2 YYREEE (reference sequence). The CDR3 length is 13 residues. V was pared by 1 base and J by 1 base, with 6 bases between.

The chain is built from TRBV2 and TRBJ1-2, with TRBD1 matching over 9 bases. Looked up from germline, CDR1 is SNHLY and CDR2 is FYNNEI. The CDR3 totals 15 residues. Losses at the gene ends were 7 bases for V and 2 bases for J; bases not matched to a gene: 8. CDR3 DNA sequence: TGTGCCAGCAAGCGACAGGGGGGCGTCAACTATGGCTACACCTTC. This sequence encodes CASKRQGGVNYGYTF.

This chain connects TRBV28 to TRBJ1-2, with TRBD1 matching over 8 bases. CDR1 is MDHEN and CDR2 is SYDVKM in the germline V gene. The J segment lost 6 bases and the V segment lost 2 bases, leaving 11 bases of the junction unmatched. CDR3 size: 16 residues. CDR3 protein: CASSLPYGQGGHGYTF. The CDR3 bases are TGTGCCAGCAGTTTACCCTACGGACAGGGCGGGCATGGCTACACCTTC.

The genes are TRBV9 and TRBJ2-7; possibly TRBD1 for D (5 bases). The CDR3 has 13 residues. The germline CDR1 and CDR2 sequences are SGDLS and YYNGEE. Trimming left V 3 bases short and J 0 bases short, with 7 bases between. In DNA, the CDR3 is TGTGCCAGCAGCGCCAGGGACTCCTACGAGCAGTACTTC. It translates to CASSARDSYEQYF. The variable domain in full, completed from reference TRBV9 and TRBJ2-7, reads DSGVTQTPKHLITATGQRVTLRCSPRSGDLSVYWYQQSLDQGLQFLIQYYNGEERAKGNILERFSAQQFPDLHSELNLSSLELGDSALYFCASSARDSYEQYFGPGTRLTVT.

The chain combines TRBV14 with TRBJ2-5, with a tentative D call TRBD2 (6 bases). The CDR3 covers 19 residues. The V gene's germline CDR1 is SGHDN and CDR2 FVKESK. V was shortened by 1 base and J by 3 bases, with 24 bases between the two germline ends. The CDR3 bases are TGTGCCAGCAGCCAAGTTGGGTTCGGGAGCCCCGAAGGGGAAGAGACCCAGTACTTC. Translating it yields CASSQVGFGSPEGEETQYF.

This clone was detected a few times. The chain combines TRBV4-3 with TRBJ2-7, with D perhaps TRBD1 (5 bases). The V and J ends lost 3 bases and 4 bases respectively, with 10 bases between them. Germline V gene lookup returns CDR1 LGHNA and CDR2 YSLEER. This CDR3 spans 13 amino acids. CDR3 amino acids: CASSQDTHYEQYF. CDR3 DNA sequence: TGCGCCAGCAGCCAGGACACCCATTACGAGCAGTACTTC.

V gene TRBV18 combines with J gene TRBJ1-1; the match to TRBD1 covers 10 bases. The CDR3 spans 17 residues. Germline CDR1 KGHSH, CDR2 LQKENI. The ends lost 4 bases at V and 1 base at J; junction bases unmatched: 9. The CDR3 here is CASSLTGTGVSNTEAFF. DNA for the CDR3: TGTGCCAGCTCACTCACCGGGACAGGGGTATCGAACACTGAAGCTTTCTTT. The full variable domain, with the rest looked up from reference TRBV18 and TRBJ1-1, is NAGVMQNPRHLVRRRGQEARLRCSPMKGHSHVYWYRQLPEEGLKFMVYLQKENIIDESGMPKERFSAEFPKEGPSILRIQQVVRGDSAAYFCASSLTGTGVSNTEAFFGQGTRLTVV.

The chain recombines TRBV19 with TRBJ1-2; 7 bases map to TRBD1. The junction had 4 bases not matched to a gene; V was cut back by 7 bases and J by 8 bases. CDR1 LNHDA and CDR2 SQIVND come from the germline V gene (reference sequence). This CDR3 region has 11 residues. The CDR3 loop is CASKQGIGYTF. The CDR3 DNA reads TGTGCCAGTAAACAGGGGATCGGCTACACCTTC.

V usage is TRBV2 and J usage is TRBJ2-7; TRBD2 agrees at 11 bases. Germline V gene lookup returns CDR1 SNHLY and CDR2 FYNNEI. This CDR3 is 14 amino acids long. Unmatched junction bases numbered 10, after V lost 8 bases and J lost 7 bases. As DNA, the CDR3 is TGTGCCAGCCTATCGCTAGCGGGAGGCCGGGAGCAGTACTTC. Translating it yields CASLSLAGGREQYF.